One sample yielded the 3 T cell receptor beta chains listed below, sequenced in a study of blood T cell repertoires in COVID-19. The method was immunoSEQ multiplex PCR; TCRdb's version includes in-frame clones alone and lacks a portion of them. The data show tens of thousands of clones, about nine tenths seen once. Sequenced input: peripheral blood. Receptors were obtained from a woman older than 75 with COVID-19, enrolled during active disease.

The genes are TRBV7-2 and TRBJ2-1; 7 positions agree with TRBD2. The CDR3 has 15 residues. V dropped 3 bases and J dropped 4; count of bases not matched to a gene: 6. Germline assignment: CDR1 SGHTA and CDR2 FQGNSA. The CDR3 protein is CASSFGWGGYNEQFF. In nucleotides, the CDR3 is TGTGCCAGCAGCTTTGGATGGGGGGGTTACAATGAGCAGTTCTTC.

The chain has TRBV14 and TRBJ2-7; D remains unclear. Germline V gene lookup returns CDR1 SGHDN and CDR2 FVKESK. The CDR3 loop spans 16 amino acids. Deletions cut 4 bases from V and 1 base from J, with 17 bases between. The CDR3 sequence: CASSRISSGNSYEQYF. The CDR3 DNA follows: TGTGCCAGCAGCCGCATATCGTCAGGTAATTCCTACGAGCAGTACTTC.

CDR3 bases: TGTGCCAGCATCGAACAGGGTTTGGGCACTGAAGCTTTCTTT. Translation gives CASIEQGLGTEAFF. The V and J genes are TRBV2 and TRBJ1-1; D may be TRBD1 (6 bases). Trimming left V 7 bases short and J 4 bases short, with 16 bases between. The germline CDR1 and CDR2 sequences are SNHLY and FYNNEI. The CDR3 is made up of 14 amino acids.